This paragraph covers one T cell receptor beta chain sequence. Its antigen is unknown. Base qualities are not provided; no much larger clone lies one nucleotide away. This specimen belongs to a study of regulatory T cells in long-lasting Graves disease (dated by TCRdb to about 2021). At the level of the whole study: Newly diagnosed Graves' disease patients had taken antithyroid drugs for less than 3 months. Peripheral blood TCR sequencing and RNA sequencing compared persistent Graves' disease patients with newly diagnosed Graves' disease patients. The study was registered as a clinical trial and conducted in China. A total of around 35 samples underwent TCR sequencing: about 13 from persistent and about 20 from newly diagnosed Graves' disease patients.

The paper's findings and limits, for the study overall: Patients with persistent disease shared more public clonotypes (fewer than 3,000) than newly diagnosed patients did (966). Persistent disease showed preferential use of TRBV28, TRBJ1-2 and TRBJ2-5, whereas newly diagnosed disease favored TRBV20-1 and TRBJ2-1. Lower TCR Shannon entropy and fewer highly expanded clones were observed in persistent Graves' disease patients than in newly diagnosed patients, which suggested clonal expansion. The authors noted that the small sample size was a limitation that may lower accuracy. Only the TCR beta chain was sequenced and analyzed. Only peripheral blood was studied, because thyroid tissue, the primary lesion, was inaccessible.

Taken with the paper, the label for time point translates to: newly diagnosed GD, antithyroid drugs for less than 3 months. For both TCR sequencing and RNA sequencing, RNA was extracted from PBMCs using TRIzol. The diagnosis of Graves' disease was made according to American Thyroid Association guidelines. Recruitment of patients was carried out at an endocrinology department in Xi'an, China. From each patient, approximately 9 milliliters of peripheral blood was collected into an EDTA anticoagulant tube. PBMCs were isolated by Ficoll Paque Plus density gradient separation without further T cell sorting. An Agilent 2100 Bioanalyzer and agarose gel were used to check RNA quality, and a NanoDrop 2000 was used to measure RNA concentration. As encoded in the germline V gene, CDR1 is SGDLS while CDR2 is YYNGEE. Including cysteine and phenylalanine, the CDR3 has 12 amino acids. Of all the DNA, just the CDR3 is kept, 36 bases in frame from base 1. V is clipped by 0 bases and J by 7 bases, and the sequence between their germline boundaries is 8 bases long.

Library construction relied on multiplex PCR. These reads were obtained on an Illumina HiSeq 4000. To build TCR beta libraries, CDR3 regions were amplified by Arm-PCR using iRepertoire HTBI primers. Gel purification was performed on PCR products prior to sequencing. As for the original processing: Gene usage analysis of CDR3 amino acid clonotypes relied on the roughly 67 TRBV and 12 to 15 TRBJ segments identified across samples. Filtered high-quality paired reads were merged into contigs using COPE and FqMerger. BLAST was used to align contigs to IMGT TRBV, TRBD and TRBJ reference genes, with CDR3 defined following IMGT. Any clonotype with a frequency above 0.1% was counted as a highly expanded clone. Shannon entropy was used to measure repertoire diversity, and the Gini coefficient was used to measure V-J evenness. Public clonotypes were defined as clonotypes shared by more than one individual. The public sequencing data were trimmed at Q25 with fastp and processed into clonotypes with MiXCR by TCRdb, which kept only in-frame beta chains. Rows are unified per CDR3 protein, each entry keeping the most common DNA and genes. The V and J calls and clone size come from TCRdb's table, not from the authors' own analysis. A total of 350,000 to 550,000 distinct CDR3 sequences appear in this sample, about 15% of them only once. Together, the top ten hold over 15% of the sample.

This sample was also put to use in a study of T cells in Graves' hyperthyroidism and ophthalmopathy. Per that second paper: A patient counted as having stable Graves' hyperthyroidism if no progression to ophthalmopathy occurred over 18 months of follow-up. Hyperthyroidism patients were newly diagnosed, with disease duration under 2 months, and aged 18 to 65 years. Patients with uncontrolled infections, other autoimmune diseases, pregnancy or lactation were excluded. Diagnoses were established on the basis of clinical symptoms, serum thyroxine and TRAb, thyroid ultrasound, and orbital computed tomography. The TCR CDR3 was subjected to a first round of RT-PCR using the HTBI primer set and the Qiagen OneStep RT-PCR kit. Blood samples also contained most of the expanded thyroid clonotypes (frequency above 0.001), which suggests that blood repertoires may reflect thyroid immune responses. A 13 V-J signature model separated ophthalmopathy from stable hyperthyroidism, with over 85% sensitivity and 81.08% specificity in cross-validation and 80%/75% in testing. In validation, progression to ophthalmopathy was predicted by the model with roughly 69% sensitivity and just over 72% specificity, a median of about 6 months before onset. TCR V-J signatures able to tell the groups apart were searched for in a discovery cohort of approximately 95 patients, of whom under 45 had Graves' ophthalmopathy and 55 to 65 had stable Graves' hyperthyroidism. Prospective prediction of ophthalmopathy was tested in an independent validation cohort of fewer than 20 hyperthyroidism patients and 15 to 17 patients who later progressed to ophthalmopathy. The roughly 100 discovery patients were randomly divided into training and test sets at a 7:3 ratio. In about six Graves' hyperthyroidism patients, the study also compared T-cell repertoires from thyroid tissue with T-cell repertoires from blood. Following sampling, methimazole starting at 30 mg daily was given to hyperthyroidism patients, and high-dose intravenous methylprednisolone was given to ophthalmopathy patients. A second multiplex PCR round built the libraries, followed by size selection and purification. The libraries were sequenced on an Illumina HiSeq2000 using paired-end 100 bp reads. SOAPnuke was used to process the raw data, throwing out any read that contained adapters or uncalled bases, had a mean Phred below 15, or lacked an exact constant-primer or identifier match. COPE v1.2.5 was used to merge the high-quality paired reads, and each unique nucleotide sequence was defined as a clonotype. Clonotypes were aligned to IMGT TRBV, TRBD and TRBJ reference segments using MiTCR v1.1. Only V-J combinations with frequency above 0.0001, covering approximately 99% of repertoires, were analysed. A TCS score was defined as the ratio of F50 (clonal expansion) to E x V (chaos), with BLOSUM62-based TCRdist applied between CDR3 peptides within each V-J. Welch's t-statistics and random forest reduced around 520 V-J features to 13, which were used in a naive Bayes classifier (R e1071). No statistical method was used to fix the sample size in advance, and group allocation was not hidden from the investigators. TCR Vbeta CDR3 sequencing of 135 peripheral blood samples (43 ophthalmopathy, 75 to 85 hyperthyroidism and roughly 17 progressor patients) is reported in the paper.

This chain joins TRBV9 to TRBJ2-7; perhaps TRBD2 is the D gene, with 5 bases matching. Sample: peripheral blood mononuclear cells (PBMCs), taken at new diagnosis, from a patient treated with antithyroid drugs. The origin of this receptor is a woman in her 30s with Graves disease. Donor details come from another sample of the same person, matched by shared clones. The nucleotides are TGTGCCAGCAGCGTAGTTTCGGGGGAGCAGTACTTC. This gives the protein CASSVVSGEQYF. The entire variable domain, with the stretches around the CDR3 drawn from the reference TRBV9 and TRBJ2-7 proteins, is DSGVTQTPKHLITATGQRVTLRCSPRSGDLSVYWYQQSLDQGLQFLIQYYNGEERAKGNILERFSAQQFPDLHSELNLSSLELGDSALYFCASSVVSGEQYFGPGTRLTVT.